This is a list of T cell receptor beta chains from one sample in a study of blood T cells in healthy people across ages. TCRdb independently ran MiXCR on the 5' RACE reads; one entry per CDR3 protein. The data hold around 1,600,000 distinct CDR3 sequences, with approximately 42% observed a single time. The sequenced sample was blood. The receptors were sampled from a woman aged 18-29 years in good health. CDR3s include the opening cysteine and the closing phenylalanine or tryptophan.

j_call,v_call,cdr3_aa
TRBJ1-1,TRBV28,CASSIFPARFQTEAFF
TRBJ2-1,TRBV28,CASSSSPGVEQFF
TRBJ1-5,TRBV20-1,CSARDREGWQPQHF
TRBJ2-3,TRBV30,CAYQGSNTQYF
TRBJ1-2,TRBV4-3,CASSQDLGVTGYGYTF
TRBJ2-7,TRBV29-1,CSVTVGGVTYEQYF
TRBJ1-1,TRBV4-1,CASSQRGPVNTEAFF
TRBJ2-1,TRBV7-2,CASSFTSGVYNEQFF
TRBJ1-4,TRBV29-1,CSVDPGGGYEKLFF
TRBJ2-1,TRBV28,CASSSDPPPSYNEQFF
TRBJ2-3,TRBV4-1,CASSEGRITDTQYF
TRBJ2-1,TRBV12-3/TRBV12-4,CASIFGGDEQFF
TRBJ2-7,TRBV29-1,CSVEGGGSYEQYF
TRBJ1-6,TRBV7-2,CASSLFGVVTPSPLHF
TRBJ1-2,TRBV29-1,CSVDGTHNYGYTF
TRBJ2-3,TRBV27,CASSFDRAADTQYF
TRBJ2-3,TRBV6-5,CASSYSSQRGTDTRYF
TRBJ1-3,TRBV7-9,CASSPTGAGNTIYF
TRBJ2-2,TRBV4-2,CASSQDGPLRDTGELFF
TRBJ2-1,TRBV9,CASSVEPGTQPHNEQFF
TRBJ2-7,TRBV18,CASSPRPEPYEQYF
TRBJ1-2,TRBV2,CASSRQDSLYGYTF
TRBJ1-1,TRBV7-9,CASRSWEGNTEAFF
TRBJ2-4,TRBV5-4,CASSLGLSKNIQYF
TRBJ2-3,TRBV6-2/TRBV6-3,CASRQLADTQYF
TRBJ1-6,TRBV3-1,CASSRNGGSYNSPLHF
TRBJ2-1,TRBV11-2,CASSLVLSFQFF
TRBJ1-5,TRBV7-2,CASSGQGANNQPQHF
TRBJ2-1,TRBV29-1,CSVEPKLAEQFF
TRBJ2-7,TRBV7-9,CASSLPENSYEQYF
TRBJ2-7,TRBV20-1,CSATKPTGGAEQYF
TRBJ1-1,TRBV28,CASSFHQGDTEAFF
TRBJ2-7,TRBV6-1,CASSERPGGIYEQYF
TRBJ1-1,TRBV2,CASSNYLGETEAFF
TRBJ2-7,TRBV9,CASSVGHSTYEQYF
TRBJ1-1,TRBV7-9,CASSRAPVSNTEAFF
TRBJ2-1,TRBV7-9,CASSSRRGRSYNEQFF
TRBJ1-4,TRBV2,CASSERALEKLFF
TRBJ1-2,TRBV9,CASSLHRDTTATF
TRBJ1-2,TRBV12-3/TRBV12-4,CASRDRDRGPGYGYTF
TRBJ2-1,TRBV7-2,CASSLGAPGAYNEQFF
TRBJ1-4,TRBV15,CATSRGLGEKLFF
TRBJ2-1,TRBV28,CASSFSLQTGKYNEQFF
TRBJ1-2,TRBV6-5,CASSDASNYGYTF
TRBJ2-1,TRBV6-5,CASFAGTSGGNEQFF
TRBJ1-6,TRBV11-2,CASSLEGVSPLHF
TRBJ1-4,TRBV14,CASSQEGLGGEKLFF
TRBJ2-3,TRBV7-9,CASSFGTGTDTQYF
TRBJ2-7,TRBV10-3,CAISAGPYEQYF
TRBJ2-4,TRBV20-1,CSAIQGRAKNIQYF